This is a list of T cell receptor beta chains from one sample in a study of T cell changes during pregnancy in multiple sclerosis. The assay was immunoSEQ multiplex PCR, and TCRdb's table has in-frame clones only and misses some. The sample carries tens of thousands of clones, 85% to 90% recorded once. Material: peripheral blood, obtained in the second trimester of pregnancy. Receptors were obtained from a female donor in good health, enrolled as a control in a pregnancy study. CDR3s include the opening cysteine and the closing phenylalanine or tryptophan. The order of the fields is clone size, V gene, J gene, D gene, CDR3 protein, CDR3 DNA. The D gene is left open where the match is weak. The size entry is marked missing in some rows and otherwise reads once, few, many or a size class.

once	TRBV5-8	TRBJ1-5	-	CASRGRTVNQPQHF	TGTGCCAGCAGGGGTAGGACAGTTAACCAGCCCCAGCATTTT
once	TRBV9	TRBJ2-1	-	CASSGGDRANNEQFF	TGTGCCAGCAGCGGGGGGGACCGCGCCAACAATGAGCAGTTCTTC
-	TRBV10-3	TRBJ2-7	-	CAIGDAAYEQYF	TGTGCCATAGGGGATGCCGCCTACGAGCAGTACTTC
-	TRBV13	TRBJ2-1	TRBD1	CASSSRDRSYNEQFF	TGTGCCAGCAGCTCCCGGGACAGGTCCTACAATGAGCAGTTCTTC
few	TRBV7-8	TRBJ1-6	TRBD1	CASSLDRGLNSPLHF	TGTGCCAGCAGCTTAGACAGGGGGCTTAATTCACCCCTCCACTTT
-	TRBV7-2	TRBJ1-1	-	CASSRQSNTEAFF	TGTGCCAGCAGCCGACAGTCGAACACTGAAGCTTTCTTT
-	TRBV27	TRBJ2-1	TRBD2	CASSFEGLAENEQFF	TGTGCCAGCAGTTTCGAGGGGCTAGCGGAAAATGAGCAGTTCTTC
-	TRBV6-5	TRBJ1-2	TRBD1	CASSYSGQGGHGYTF	TGTGCCAGCAGTTACTCCGGACAGGGAGGGCATGGCTACACCTTC
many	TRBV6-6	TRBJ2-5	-	CAVGAAEQETQYF	TGTGCCGTAGGGGCGGCAGAACAAGAGACCCAGTACTTC
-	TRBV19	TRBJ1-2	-	CASRHGGGSYGYTF	TGTGCCAGTAGGCATGGGGGCGGTAGCTATGGCTACACCTTC
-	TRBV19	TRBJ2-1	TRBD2	CASTQRGEGNEQFF	TGTGCCAGTACCCAACGGGGGGAAGGGAATGAGCAGTTCTTC
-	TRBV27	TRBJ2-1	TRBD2	CASSLLGGVYNEQFF	TGTGCCAGCAGTTTATTGGGGGGGGTCTACAATGAGCAGTTCTTC
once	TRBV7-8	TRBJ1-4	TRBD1	CASSFKGAGGEKLFF	TGTGCCAGCAGCTTTAAAGGGGCAGGGGGAGAAAAACTGTTTTTT
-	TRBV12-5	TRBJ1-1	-	CASGPRDSRATEAFF	TGTGCTAGTGGTCCAAGAGACAGCAGGGCCACTGAAGCTTTCTTT
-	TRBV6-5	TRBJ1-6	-	CASRWEGSPLHF	TGTGCCAGCAGGTGGGAGGGCTCACCCCTCCACTTT
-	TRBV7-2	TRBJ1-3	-	CASSLGWAGASGNTIYF	TGTGCCAGCAGCTTAGGGTGGGCTGGGGCCTCTGGAAACACCATATATTTT
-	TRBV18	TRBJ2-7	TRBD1	CASSPPSGGYEQYF	TGTGCCAGCTCACCACCTTCAGGGGGCTACGAGCAGTACTTC